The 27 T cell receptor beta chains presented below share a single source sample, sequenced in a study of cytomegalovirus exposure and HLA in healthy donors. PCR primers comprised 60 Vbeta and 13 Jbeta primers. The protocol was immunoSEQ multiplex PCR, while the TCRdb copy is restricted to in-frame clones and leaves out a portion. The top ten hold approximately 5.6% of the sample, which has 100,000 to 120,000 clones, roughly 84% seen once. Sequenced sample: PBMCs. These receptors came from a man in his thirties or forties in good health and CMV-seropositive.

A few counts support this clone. The CDR3 bases are TGTGCCAGCAGCCCCGGGACTAGTCGCGAGCAGTACTTC. Its translation: CASSPGTSREQYF. The chain combines TRBV7-8 with TRBJ2-5; TRBD2 matches at 8 bases. The J call may be mistaken, given a closer DNA end match to TRBJ2-7. Germline CDR1 and CDR2: SGHVS and FQNEAQ. This CDR3 is 13 amino acids long.

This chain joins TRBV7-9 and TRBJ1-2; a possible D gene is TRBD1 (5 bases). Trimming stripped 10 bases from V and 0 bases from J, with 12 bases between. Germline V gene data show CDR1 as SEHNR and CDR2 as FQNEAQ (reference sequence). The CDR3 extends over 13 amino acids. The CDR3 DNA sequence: TGTGCCACGACCCTGACAGCTAACTATGGCTACACCTTC. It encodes CATTLTANYGYTF.

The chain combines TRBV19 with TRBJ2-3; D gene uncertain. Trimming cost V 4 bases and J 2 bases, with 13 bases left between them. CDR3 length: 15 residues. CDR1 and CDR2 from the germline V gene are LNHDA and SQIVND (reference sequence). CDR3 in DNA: TGTGCCAGTAGTAAAGTCAGTTCCTTCACAGATACGCAGTATTTT. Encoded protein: CASSKVSSFTDTQYF.

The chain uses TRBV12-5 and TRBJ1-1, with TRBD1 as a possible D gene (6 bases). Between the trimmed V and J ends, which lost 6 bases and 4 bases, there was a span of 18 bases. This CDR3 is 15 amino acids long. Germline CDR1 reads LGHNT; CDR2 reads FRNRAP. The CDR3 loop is CASGYSRGGITEAFF. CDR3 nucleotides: TGTGCTAGTGGGTATTCTAGGGGGGGCATCACTGAAGCTTTCTTT.

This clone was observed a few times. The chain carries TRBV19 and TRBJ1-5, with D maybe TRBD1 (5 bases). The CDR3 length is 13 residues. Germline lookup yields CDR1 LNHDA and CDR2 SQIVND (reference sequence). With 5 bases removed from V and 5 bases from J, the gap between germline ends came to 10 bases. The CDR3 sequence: CASSYDRYQPQHF. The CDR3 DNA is TGTGCCAGTAGTTACGACAGATATCAGCCCCAGCATTTT. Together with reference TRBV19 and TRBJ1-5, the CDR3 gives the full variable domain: DGGITQSPKYLFRKEGQNVTLSCEQNLNHDAMYWYRQDPGQGLRLIYYSQIVNDFQKGDIAEGYSVSREKKESFPLTVTSAQKNPTAFYLCASSYDRYQPQHFGDGTRLSIL.

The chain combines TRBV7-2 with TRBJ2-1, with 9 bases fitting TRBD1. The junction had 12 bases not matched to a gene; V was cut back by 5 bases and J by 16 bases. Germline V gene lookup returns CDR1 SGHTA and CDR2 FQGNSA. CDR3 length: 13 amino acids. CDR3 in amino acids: CASSQHRGRLGFF. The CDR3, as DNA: TGTGCCAGCAGCCAGCACAGGGGGCGCCTGGGATTCTTC. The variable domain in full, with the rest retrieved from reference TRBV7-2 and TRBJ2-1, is GAGVSQSPSNKVTEKGKDVELRCDPISGHTALYWYRQSLGQGLEFLIYFQGNSAPDKSGLPSDRFSAERTGGSVSTLTIQRTQQEDSAVYLCASSQHRGRLGFFGPGTRLTVL.

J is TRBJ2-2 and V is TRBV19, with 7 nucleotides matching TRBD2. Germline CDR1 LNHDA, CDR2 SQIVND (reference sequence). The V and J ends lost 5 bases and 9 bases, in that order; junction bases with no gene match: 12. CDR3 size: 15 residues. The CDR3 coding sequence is TGTGCCAGTAGTTTCTTTCTGGCGGGGGTTAGGGAGCTGTTTTTT. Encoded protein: CASSFFLAGVRELFF.

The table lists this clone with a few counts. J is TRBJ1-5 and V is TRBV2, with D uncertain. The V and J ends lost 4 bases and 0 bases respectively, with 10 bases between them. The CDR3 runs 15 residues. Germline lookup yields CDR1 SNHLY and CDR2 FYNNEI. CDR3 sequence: CASSAAGYSNQPQHF. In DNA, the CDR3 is TGTGCCAGCAGTGCAGCGGGCTATAGCAATCAGCCCCAGCATTTT.

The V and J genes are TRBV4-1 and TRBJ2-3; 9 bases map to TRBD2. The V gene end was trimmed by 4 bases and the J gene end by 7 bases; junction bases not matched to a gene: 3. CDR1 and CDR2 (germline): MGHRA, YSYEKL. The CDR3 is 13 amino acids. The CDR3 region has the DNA TGCGCCAGCAGCCGAGGACTAGCGAATACGCAGTATTTT. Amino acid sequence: CASSRGLANTQYF.

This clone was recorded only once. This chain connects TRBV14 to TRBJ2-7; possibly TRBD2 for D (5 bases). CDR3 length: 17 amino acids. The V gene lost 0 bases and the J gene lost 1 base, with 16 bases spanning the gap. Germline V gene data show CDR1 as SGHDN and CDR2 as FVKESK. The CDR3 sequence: CASSQELFRGRSYEQYF. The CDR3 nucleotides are TGTGCCAGCAGCCAAGAGCTCTTTAGAGGGAGATCCTACGAGCAGTACTTC.

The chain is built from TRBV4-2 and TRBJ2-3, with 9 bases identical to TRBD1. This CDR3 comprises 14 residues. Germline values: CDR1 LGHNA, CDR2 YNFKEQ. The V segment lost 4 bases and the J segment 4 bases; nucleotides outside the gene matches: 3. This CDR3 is CASSRDRGADTQYF. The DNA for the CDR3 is TGTGCCAGCAGCCGCGACAGGGGGGCAGATACGCAGTATTTT.

CDR3 protein: CASSGGPTSGGAQETQYF. CDR3 in DNA: TGTGCCAGCAGCGGCGGGCCGACTAGCGGGGGGGCCCAAGAGACCCAGTACTTC. J is TRBJ2-5 and V is TRBV5-4, with 14 nucleotides matching TRBD2. Per germline, CDR1 SGHNT and CDR2 YYREEE (reference sequence). V trimming: 4 bases; J trimming: 1 base; junction bases outside the gene matches: 9. The CDR3 has 18 residues.

For the CDR3, the DNA is TGCGCCAGCAGCCATTCTAGGGGTGCCTACGAGCAGTACTTC. It encodes CASSHSRGAYEQYF. This rearrangement joins TRBV4-3 to TRBJ2-7; tentatively, D is TRBD1 (5 bases). Trimming stripped 3 bases from V and 2 bases from J, with 11 bases between. The CDR3 spans 14 residues. The germline gives CDR1 LGHNA, CDR2 YSLEER.

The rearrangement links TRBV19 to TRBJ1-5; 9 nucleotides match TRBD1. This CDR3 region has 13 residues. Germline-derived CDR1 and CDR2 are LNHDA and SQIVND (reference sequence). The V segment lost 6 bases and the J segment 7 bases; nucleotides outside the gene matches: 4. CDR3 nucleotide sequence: TGTGCCAGTAGAGGACAGGGGACCCAGCCCCAGCATTTT. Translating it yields CASRGQGTQPQHF.

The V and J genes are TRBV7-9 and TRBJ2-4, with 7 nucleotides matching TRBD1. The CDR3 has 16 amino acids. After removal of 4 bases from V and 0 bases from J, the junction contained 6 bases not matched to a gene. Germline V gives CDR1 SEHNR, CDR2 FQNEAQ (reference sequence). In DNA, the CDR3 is TGTGCCAGCAGCTCGGACAGGAACCTAGCCAAAAACATTCAGTACTTC. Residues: CASSSDRNLAKNIQYF.

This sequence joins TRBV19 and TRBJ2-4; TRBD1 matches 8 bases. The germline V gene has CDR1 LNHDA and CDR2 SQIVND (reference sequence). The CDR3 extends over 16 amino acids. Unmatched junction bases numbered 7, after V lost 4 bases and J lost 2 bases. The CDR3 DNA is TGTGCCAGTAGTACAACTGGGACAGGATCCAAAAACATTCAGTACTTC. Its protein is CASSTTGTGSKNIQYF. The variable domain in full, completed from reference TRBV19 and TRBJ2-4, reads DGGITQSPKYLFRKEGQNVTLSCEQNLNHDAMYWYRQDPGQGLRLIYYSQIVNDFQKGDIAEGYSVSREKKESFPLTVTSAQKNPTAFYLCASSTTGTGSKNIQYFGAGTRLSVL.

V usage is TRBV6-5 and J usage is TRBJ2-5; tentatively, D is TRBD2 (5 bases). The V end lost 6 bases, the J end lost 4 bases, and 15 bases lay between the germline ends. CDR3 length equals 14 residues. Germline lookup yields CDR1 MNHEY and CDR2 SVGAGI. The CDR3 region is CASSRLREGETQYF. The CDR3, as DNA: TGTGCCAGCAGCCGATTACGTGAGGGAGAGACCCAGTACTTC.

The CDR3 DNA reads as TGTGCCAGCAGCTTAGAAATAGGGGTTAACGAGCAGTACTTC. Translation gives CASSLEIGVNEQYF. The chain recombines TRBV11-2 with TRBJ2-7, with D tentatively TRBD1 (5 bases). Per the germline V gene, CDR1 is SGHAT and CDR2 is FQNNGV. Trimming removed 0 bases from V and 5 bases from J, with 11 bases in between. The CDR3 is 14 amino acids.

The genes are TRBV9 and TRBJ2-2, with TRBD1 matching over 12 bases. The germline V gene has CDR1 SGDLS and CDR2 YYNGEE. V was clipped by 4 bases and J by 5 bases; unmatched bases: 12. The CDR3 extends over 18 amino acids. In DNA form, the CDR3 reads TGTGCCAGCAGCTCGCAACCCGGGACAGGGGGCAGGACCGGGGAGCTGTTTTTT. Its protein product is CASSSQPGTGGRTGELFF.

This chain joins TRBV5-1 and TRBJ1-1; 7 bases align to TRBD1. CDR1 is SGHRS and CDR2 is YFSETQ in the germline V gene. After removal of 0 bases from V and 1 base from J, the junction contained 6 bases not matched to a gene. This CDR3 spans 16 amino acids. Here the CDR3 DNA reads TGCGCCAGCAGCTTGGGGTCGACAGGGTGGAACACTGAAGCTTTCTTT. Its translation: CASSLGSTGWNTEAFF. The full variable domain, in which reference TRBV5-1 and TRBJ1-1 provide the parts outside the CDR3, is KAGVTQTPRYLIKTRGQQVTLSCSPISGHRSVSWYQQTPGQGLQFLFEYFSETQRNKGNFPGRFSGRQFSNSRSEMNVSTLELGDSALYLCASSLGSTGWNTEAFFGQGTRLTVV.

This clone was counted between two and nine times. The CDR3 region has the DNA TGCGCCAGCAGCCAAGATAGCAGGGCCTACGAGCAGTACTTC. The encoded protein is CASSQDSRAYEQYF. The chain combines TRBV4-1 with TRBJ2-7, with D perhaps TRBD1 (5 bases). This CDR3 has 14 amino acids. V lost 0 bases, J lost 2 bases, and 8 bases lay in between. The germline V gene has CDR1 MGHRA and CDR2 YSYEKL.

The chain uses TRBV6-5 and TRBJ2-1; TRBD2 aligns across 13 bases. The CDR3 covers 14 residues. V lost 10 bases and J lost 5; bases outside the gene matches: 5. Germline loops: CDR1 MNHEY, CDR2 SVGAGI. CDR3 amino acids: CATGTSGAHNEQFF. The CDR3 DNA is TGTGCCACTGGGACTAGCGGGGCCCACAATGAGCAGTTCTTC.

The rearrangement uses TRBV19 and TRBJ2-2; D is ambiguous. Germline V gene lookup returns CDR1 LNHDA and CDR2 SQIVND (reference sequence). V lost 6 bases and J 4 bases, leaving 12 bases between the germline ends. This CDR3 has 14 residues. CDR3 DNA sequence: TGTGCCAGTAGGACGGGTCATGCCACCGGGGAGCTGTTTTTT. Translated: CASRTGHATGELFF. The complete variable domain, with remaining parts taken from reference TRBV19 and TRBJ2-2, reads DGGITQSPKYLFRKEGQNVTLSCEQNLNHDAMYWYRQDPGQGLRLIYYSQIVNDFQKGDIAEGYSVSREKKESFPLTVTSAQKNPTAFYLCASRTGHATGELFFGEGSRLTVL.

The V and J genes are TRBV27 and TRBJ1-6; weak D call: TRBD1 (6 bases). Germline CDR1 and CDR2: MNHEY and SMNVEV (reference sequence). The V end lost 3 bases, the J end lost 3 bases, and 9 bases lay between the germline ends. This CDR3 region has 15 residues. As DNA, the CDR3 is TGTGCCAGCAGTTTGAGGACAGACTATAATTCACCCCTCCACTTT. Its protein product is CASSLRTDYNSPLHF.

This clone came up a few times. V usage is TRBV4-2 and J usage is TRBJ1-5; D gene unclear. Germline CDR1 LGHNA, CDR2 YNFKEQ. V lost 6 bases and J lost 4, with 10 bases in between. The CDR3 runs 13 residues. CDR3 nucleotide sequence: TGTGCCAGCAGTCAGGAACCAAATCAGCCCCAGCATTTT. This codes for CASSQEPNQPQHF.

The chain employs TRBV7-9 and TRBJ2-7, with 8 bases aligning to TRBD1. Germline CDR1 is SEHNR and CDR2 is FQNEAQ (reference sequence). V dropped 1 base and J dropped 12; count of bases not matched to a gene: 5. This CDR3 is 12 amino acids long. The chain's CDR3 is CASSLEDRVGYF. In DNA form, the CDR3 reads TGTGCCAGCAGCTTAGAGGACAGGGTAGGGTACTTC.

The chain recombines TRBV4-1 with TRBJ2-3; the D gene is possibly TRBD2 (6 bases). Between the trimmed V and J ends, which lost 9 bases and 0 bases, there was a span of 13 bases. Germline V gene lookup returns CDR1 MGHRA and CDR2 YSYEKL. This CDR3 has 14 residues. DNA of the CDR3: TGCGCCAGTAAGACTAGTCCGAGCACAGATACGCAGTATTTT. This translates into CASKTSPSTDTQYF.